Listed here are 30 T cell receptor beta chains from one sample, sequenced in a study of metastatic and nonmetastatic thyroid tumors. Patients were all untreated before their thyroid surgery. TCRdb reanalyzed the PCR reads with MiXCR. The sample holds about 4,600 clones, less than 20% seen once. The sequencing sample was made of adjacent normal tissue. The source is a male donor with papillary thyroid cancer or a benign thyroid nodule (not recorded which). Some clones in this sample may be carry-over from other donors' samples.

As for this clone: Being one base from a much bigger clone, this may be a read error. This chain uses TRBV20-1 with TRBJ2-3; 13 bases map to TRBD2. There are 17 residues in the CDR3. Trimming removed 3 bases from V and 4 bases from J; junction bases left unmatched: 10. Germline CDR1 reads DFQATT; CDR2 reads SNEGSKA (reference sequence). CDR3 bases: TGCAGTGCTAGGGGGGGACTAGCGGGGAGGCTTTCAGATACGCAGTATTTT. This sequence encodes CSARGGLAGRLSDTQYF.

The DNA of the CDR3 is TGTGCCAGCAGTGAATGGGTCGTGAACACTGAAGCTTTCTTT. This translates into CASSEWVVNTEAFF. This chain links TRBV6-1 with TRBJ1-1; no reliable D call. This CDR3 spans 14 amino acids. V was clipped by 2 bases and J by 0 bases, with 7 bases between them. Looked up from germline, CDR1 is MNHNS and CDR2 is SASEGT.

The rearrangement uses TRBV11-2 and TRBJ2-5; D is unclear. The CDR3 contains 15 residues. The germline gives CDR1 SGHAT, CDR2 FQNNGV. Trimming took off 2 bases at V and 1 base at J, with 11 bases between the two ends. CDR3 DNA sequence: TGTGCCAGCAGCTTAAGTATCTCGTTCCAAGAGACCCAGTACTTC. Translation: CASSLSISFQETQYF.

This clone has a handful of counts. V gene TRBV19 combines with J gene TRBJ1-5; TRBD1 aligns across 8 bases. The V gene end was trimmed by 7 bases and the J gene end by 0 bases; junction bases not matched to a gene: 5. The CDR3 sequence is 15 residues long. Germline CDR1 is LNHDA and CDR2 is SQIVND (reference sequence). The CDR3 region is CASIDRGYSNQPQHF. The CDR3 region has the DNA TGTGCCAGTATTGACAGGGGCTATAGCAATCAGCCCCAGCATTTT.

The CDR3 bases are TGTGCCAGCAGCCCCGGGCCCCCCACGGCGAACACTGAAGCTTTCTTT. It specifies CASSPGPPTANTEAFF. The chain is built from TRBV7-6 and TRBJ1-1, with no clear D. The CDR3 loop spans 16 amino acids. The V gene's germline CDR1 is SGHVS and CDR2 FNYEAQ. V was pared by 5 bases and J by 1 base, with 17 bases between.

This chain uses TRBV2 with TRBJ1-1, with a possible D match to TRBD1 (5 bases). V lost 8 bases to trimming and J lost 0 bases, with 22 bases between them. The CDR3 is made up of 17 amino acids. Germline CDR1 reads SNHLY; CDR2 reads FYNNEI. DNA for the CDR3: TGTGCCAGCCGCGTACCCACCGACAGCGCGATGAACACTGAAGCTTTCTTT. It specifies CASRVPTDSAMNTEAFF.

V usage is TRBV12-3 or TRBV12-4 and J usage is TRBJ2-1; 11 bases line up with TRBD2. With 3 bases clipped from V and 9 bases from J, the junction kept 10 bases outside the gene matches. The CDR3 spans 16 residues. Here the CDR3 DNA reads TGTGCCAGCAGTTTGGTAGCGGGGGGGCCTATGGGTGAGCAGTTCTTC. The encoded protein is CASSLVAGGPMGEQFF.

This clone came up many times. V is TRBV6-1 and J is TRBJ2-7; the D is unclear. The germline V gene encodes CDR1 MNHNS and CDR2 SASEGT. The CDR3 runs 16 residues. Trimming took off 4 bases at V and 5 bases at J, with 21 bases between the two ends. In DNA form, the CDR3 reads TGTGCCAGCAGTGTTGTGTATGGTGACGGACGGAACGAGCAGTACTTC. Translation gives CASSVVYGDGRNEQYF.

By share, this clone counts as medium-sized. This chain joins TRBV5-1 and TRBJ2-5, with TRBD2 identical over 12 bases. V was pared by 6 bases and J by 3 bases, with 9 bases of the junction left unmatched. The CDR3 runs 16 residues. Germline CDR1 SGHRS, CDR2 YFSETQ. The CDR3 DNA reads TGCGCCAGCACGTACGCTAGCGGGGGGGGTGAAGAGACCCAGTACTTC. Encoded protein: CASTYASGGGEETQYF.

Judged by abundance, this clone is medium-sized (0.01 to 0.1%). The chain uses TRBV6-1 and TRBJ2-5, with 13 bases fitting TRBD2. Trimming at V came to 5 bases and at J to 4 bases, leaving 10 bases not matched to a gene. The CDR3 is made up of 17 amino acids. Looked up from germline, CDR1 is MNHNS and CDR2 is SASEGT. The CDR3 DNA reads TGTGCCAGCAGTTCCCCCCGGACTAGCGGGGGTCTAGAGACCCAGTACTTC. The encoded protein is CASSSPRTSGGLETQYF.

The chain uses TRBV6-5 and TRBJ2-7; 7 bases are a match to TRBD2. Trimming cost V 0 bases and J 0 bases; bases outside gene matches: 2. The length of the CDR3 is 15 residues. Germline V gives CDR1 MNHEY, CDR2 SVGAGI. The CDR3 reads CASSYSSGNSYEQYF. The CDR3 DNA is TGTGCCAGCAGTTACTCAAGCGGGAACTCCTACGAGCAGTACTTC.

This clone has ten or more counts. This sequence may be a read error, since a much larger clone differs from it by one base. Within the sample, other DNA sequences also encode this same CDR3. CDR3 residues: CAWSGGAVGSPLHF. The DNA for the CDR3 is TGTGCCTGGAGTGGGGGTGCGGTCGGCTCACCCCTCCACTTT. The chain links TRBV30 to TRBJ1-6; no clear D. Germline CDR1 is GTSNPN and CDR2 is SVGIG (reference sequence). V was shortened by 1 base and J by 10 bases, with 14 bases between the two germline ends. This CDR3 comprises 14 residues.

CDR3 loop: CASRGDRGQFF. The CDR3 DNA sequence: TGTGCCAGCAGGGGTGACAGGGGGCAGTTCTTC. This chain uses TRBV6-1 with TRBJ2-1, with 8 positions matching TRBD1. The length of the CDR3 is 11 residues. Trimming removed 6 bases from V and 12 bases from J; junction bases left unmatched: 4. The germline gives CDR1 MNHNS, CDR2 SASEGT.

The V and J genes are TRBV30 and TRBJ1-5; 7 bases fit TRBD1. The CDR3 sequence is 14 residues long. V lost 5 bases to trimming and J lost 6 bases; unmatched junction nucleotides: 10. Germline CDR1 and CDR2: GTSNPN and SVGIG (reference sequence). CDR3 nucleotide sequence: TGTGCCTGGGCATCGACAGGGTCGGGTCAGCCCCAGCATTTT. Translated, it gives CAWASTGSGQPQHF. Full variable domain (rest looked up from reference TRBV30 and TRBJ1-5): SQTIHQWPATLVQPVGSPLSLECTVEGTSNPNLYWYRQAAGRGLQLLFYSVGIGQISSEVPQNLSASRPQDRQFILSSKKLLLSDSGFYLCAWASTGSGQPQHFGDGTRLSIL.

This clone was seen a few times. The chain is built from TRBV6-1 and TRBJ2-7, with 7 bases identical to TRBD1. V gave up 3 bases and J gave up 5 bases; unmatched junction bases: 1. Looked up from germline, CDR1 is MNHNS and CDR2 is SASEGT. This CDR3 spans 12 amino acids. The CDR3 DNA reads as TGTGCCAGCAGTGATACAGGGGACGAGCAGTACGTC. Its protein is CASSDTGDEQYV.

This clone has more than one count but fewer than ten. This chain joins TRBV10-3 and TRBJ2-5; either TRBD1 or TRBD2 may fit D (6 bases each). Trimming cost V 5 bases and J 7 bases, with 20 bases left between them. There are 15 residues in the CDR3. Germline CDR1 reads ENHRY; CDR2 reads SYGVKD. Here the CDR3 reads CAISPELAPRGTQYF. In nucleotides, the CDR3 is TGTGCCATCAGTCCGGAACTAGCACCCAGGGGGACCCAGTACTTC.

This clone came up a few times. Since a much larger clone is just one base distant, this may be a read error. CDR3 in amino acids: CASRVDTDHTEAFF. CDR3 DNA: TGCGCCAGCAGAGTCGACACGGATCACACTGAAGCTTTCTTT. This chain connects TRBV6-1 to TRBJ1-1, with D hard to call. This CDR3 comprises 14 residues. Germline values: CDR1 MNHNS, CDR2 SASEGT.

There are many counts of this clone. CDR3 DNA sequence: TGTGCCAGCAGTGGAACCGGGACAGGCCAAGAGACCCAGTACTTC. Translation: CASSGTGTGQETQYF. The V gene is TRBV6-1, the J gene TRBJ2-5, with 8 bases fitting TRBD1. V shed 4 bases and J 1 base; nucleotides not matched to a gene: 5. Germline CDR1 is MNHNS and CDR2 is SASEGT. This CDR3 contains 15 residues.

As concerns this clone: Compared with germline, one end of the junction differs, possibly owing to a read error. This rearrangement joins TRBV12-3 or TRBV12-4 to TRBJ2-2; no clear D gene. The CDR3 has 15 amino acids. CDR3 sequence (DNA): TGTGCCAGCAGTTTAGTGCAGACGAACGCCGGGGAGCTGTTTTTT. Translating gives CASSLVQTNAGELFF.

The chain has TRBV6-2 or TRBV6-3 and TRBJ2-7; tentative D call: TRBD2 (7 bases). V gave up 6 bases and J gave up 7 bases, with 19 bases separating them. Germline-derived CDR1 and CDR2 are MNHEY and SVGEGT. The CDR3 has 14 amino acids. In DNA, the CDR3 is TGTGCCAGCAGCCCGATGGGGGGGCCGGGGGAGCAGTACTTC. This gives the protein CASSPMGGPGEQYF.

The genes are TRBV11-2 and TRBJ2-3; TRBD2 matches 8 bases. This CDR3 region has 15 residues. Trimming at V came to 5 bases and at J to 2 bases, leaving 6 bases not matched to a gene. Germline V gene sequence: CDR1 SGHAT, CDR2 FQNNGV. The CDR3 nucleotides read TGTGCCAGCAGCCAGACTAGCGTGATCACAGATACGCAGTATTTT. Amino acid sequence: CASSQTSVITDTQYF.

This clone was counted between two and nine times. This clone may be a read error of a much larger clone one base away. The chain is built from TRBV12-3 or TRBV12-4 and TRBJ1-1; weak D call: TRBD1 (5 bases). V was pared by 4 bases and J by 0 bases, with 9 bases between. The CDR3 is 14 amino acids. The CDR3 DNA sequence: TGTGCCAGCAGTTACGTACAGGTGAACACTGAAGCTTTCTTT. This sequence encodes CASSYVQVNTEAFF.

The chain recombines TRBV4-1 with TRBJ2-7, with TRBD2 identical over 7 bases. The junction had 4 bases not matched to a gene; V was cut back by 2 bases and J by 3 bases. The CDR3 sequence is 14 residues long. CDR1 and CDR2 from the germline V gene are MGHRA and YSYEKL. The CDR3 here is CASSQSSGDYEQYF. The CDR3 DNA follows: TGCGCCAGCAGCCAATCAAGCGGGGACTACGAGCAGTACTTC.

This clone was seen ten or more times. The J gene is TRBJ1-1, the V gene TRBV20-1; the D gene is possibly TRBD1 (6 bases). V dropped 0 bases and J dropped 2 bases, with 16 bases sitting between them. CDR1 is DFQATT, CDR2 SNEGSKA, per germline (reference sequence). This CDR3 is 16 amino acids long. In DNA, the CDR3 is TGCAGTGCTAGAGAGGGGGGAAGAGGGGGAAACACTGAAGCTTTCTTT. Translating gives CSAREGGRGGNTEAFF.

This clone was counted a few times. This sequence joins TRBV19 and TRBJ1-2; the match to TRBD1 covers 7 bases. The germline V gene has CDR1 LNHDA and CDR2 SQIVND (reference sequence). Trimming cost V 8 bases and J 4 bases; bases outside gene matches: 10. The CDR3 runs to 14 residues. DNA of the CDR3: TGTGCCAGTGGAGTCCCGGGACAGTTCTATGGCTACACCTTC. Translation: CASGVPGQFYGYTF.

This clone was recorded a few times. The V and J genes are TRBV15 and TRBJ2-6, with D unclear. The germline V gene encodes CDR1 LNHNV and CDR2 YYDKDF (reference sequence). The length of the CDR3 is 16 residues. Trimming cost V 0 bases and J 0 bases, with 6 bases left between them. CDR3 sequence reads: CATSRESGSGANVLTF. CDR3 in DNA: TGTGCCACCAGCAGAGAATCCGGCTCTGGGGCCAACGTCCTGACTTTC.

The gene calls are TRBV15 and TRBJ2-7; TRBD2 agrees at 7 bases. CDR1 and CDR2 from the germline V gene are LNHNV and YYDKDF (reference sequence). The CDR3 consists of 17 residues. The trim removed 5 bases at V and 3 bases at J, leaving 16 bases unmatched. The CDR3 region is CATSRGRGEGGSYEQYF. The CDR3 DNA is TGTGCCACCAGCCGAGGGAGGGGAGAGGGCGGGAGCTACGAGCAGTACTTC.

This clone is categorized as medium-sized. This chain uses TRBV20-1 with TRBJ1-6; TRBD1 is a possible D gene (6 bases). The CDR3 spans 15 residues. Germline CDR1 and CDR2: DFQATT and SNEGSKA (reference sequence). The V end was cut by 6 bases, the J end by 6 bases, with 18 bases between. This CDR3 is CSAHSSTGANSPLHF. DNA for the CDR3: TGCAGTGCCCACTCCTCGACAGGTGCTAATTCACCCCTCCACTTT.

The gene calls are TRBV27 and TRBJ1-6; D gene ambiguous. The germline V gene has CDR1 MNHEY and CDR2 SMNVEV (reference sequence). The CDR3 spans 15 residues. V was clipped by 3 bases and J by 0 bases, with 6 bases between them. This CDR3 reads CASSLVGSYNSPLHF. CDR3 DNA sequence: TGTGCCAGCAGTTTGGTGGGCTCCTATAATTCACCCCTCCACTTT.

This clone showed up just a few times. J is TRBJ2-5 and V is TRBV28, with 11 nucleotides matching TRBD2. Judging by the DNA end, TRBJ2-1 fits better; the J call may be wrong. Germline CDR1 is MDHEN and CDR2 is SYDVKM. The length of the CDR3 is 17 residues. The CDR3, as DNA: TGTGCCAGCAGTACACGCGTAGCGGGAGGGCCAGGCAATGAGCAGTTCTTC. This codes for CASSTRVAGGPGNEQFF.